This T cell receptor beta chain is drawn from a study of cytomegalovirus exposure and HLA in healthy donors listed by TCRdb under 2017. About the investigation overall: In an earlier analysis of about 560 of the donors, about 270 Gb of sequence data and 90 million to 130 million unique TCR beta sequences from about 179 million T cells were reported. An early release that covered about 600 HLA-typed donors contained about 300 gigabases of sequencing data and tens of millions of unique TCR sequences. Of the approximately 370 genotyped donors, 70% to 90% were placed in the genetic ancestry cluster associated with self-reported Caucasian donors. The aim of the study was to test whether cataloging public T cell receptors could identify signatures of past pathogen exposure. The study used immunosequencing to profile the T cell repertoires of several hundred subjects and linked those repertoires to cytomegalovirus serostatus. Along with the roughly 670-subject first cohort, a separate validation cohort of more than 90 different subjects was used. The study combined high-throughput TCR immunosequencing, statistical association of individual TCRs with disease status, and machine learning to predict cytomegalovirus infection status. A later analysis re-examined previously published TCR beta repertoires from about 700 donors and added high-resolution HLA genotyping to investigate patterns of TCR occurrence. Rather than using new phenotypic data, the later analysis identified candidate immune exposures from TCR beta sequences and from how often those sequences occurred across donors. In an earlier analysis of roughly 540 of the donors, high-throughput TCR beta sequencing was used to judge whether each TCR beta V gene segment behaved as functional or pseudogenic. Donor age, sex, ethnicity and CMV serostatus were collected together with the repertoire data. A later genetic analysis took genome-wide SNP genotypes for about 55% of the 666 donors and used that subset as a discovery cohort. Every repertoire in the discovery cohort had been generated on one and the same sequencing platform. HLA typing included class I and class II loci at four-digit resolution. Typing coverage varied by locus: roughly 620-640 donors for A, B, C, DRB1 and DQB1; roughly 510 for DQA1; around 610 for DPA1; approximately 490 for DPB1. Roughly five DR-DQ haplotypes were handled as single units for association and clustering, since linkage in the cohort was strong. On average, about 200,000 unique TCR beta nucleotide sequences were sequenced per donor among several hundred genotyped donors of the cohort, with 15% to 20% of those sequences being non-productive. Study-level results and caveats: A group of highly shared sequence variants was considered likely to be a technical artifact of the sequencing pipeline. Strong co-occurrence of HLA alleles, especially DR and DQ, made assigning TCR associations to individual alleles difficult. In vitro tests confirmed that a few of the cytomegalovirus-associated TCR beta chains recognize cytomegalovirus antigens. While some public TCRs were present in many individuals, most TCR sequences turned up only very rarely across donors. An earlier analysis of 587 of the donors showed that most TCR beta V segments appeared in productive rearrangements either about 90% or about 30% of the time, which broadly matched IMGT annotations. Cytomegalovirus status was reported to be diagnosed by the classifier with high specificity and sensitivity in both the original and validation cohorts. Correlated functional status among segregating V segments might be attributable to linkage disequilibrium, but an unknown experimental factor could not be ruled out. In a later analysis, about 17,000 TCR beta sequences were associated with specific HLA alleles at a false discovery rate of 0.05. Some IMGT-functional V segments, including TRBV6-2 and TRBV6-3, could not be distinguished by the 87-base-pair reads and were therefore excluded. A later analysis found that most CMV-associated TCR beta chains appeared HLA-restricted, with HLA associations seemingly driven largely by CMV exposure. In a later genetic analysis, fewer N-insertions in productive TCRs were reported among donors in an Asian-associated ancestry cluster than the approximately 670-donor mean. The study listed 170 or so TCR beta chains as associated with cytomegalovirus. Because HLA typing was missing for some donors at each locus, association tests included only the typed subset. The cohort was sequenced for TCR beta chains only, and without alpha or paired-chain data the features that could be detected were limited. A further reported finding was that TCR beta sequences accurately predicted the HLA-A and HLA-B alleles for most subjects in the first cohort. A later analysis reported that several top co-occurrence clusters appeared linked to parvovirus B19, influenza, CMV and Epstein-Barr virus. In a later analysis, the rate of TCR association differed among HLA loci, with DRB1 alleles having the most associated TCRs and HLA-C alleles having the fewest. Because counts were too low, seventeen rarely observed V segments, including chromosome 9 orphons, were excluded from the earlier analysis of 500 to 700 of the donors. In a later genetic analysis, a missense DCLRE1C variant was associated with V-gene and J-gene trimming of TCR beta chains, and the association was replicated in an independent cohort. For the cohort, immune exposure information was limited to CMV serostatus. According to the authors, the approach could potentially be generalized to other disease states and immunological phenotypes. Compared with equally common non-associated chains, HLA-associated TCR beta chains in a later analysis were more clonally expanded and had lower generation probabilities. Sequencing depth was assumed to be roughly uniform across donors in the presence/absence analyses, though that assumption may not hold.

Worth noting for this clone: It lacks a known antigen. No much larger clonotype is one base removed from it; base qualities were not supplied.

Receptors were amplified or captured by the immunoSEQ multiplex PCR assay. A mixture of 60 forward primers for TCR Vbeta segments and 13 reverse primers for TCR Jbeta segments was used in the multiplex PCR. A multiplex PCR assay on genomic DNA amplified the CDR3 region of rearranged TCR beta genes. The Illumina HiSeq System was used to sequence the amplified TCR beta libraries as 87-base-pair reads. The original pipeline was this. In a later analysis, roughly 80 million unique TCR beta chains were counted across the 500 to 700 repertoires, and around 11 million of these chains were shared by at least two donors. A nearest-neighbor algorithm error-corrected the raw reads and collapsed the reads into unique sequences, merging closely related sequences to remove PCR and sequencing errors. CDR3 sequences were aligned to IMGT reference sequences to assign V, D and J gene segments. For a sequence to be retained, at least a six-nucleotide match to both a V gene segment and a J gene segment was required. A rearrangement was called productive if the CDR3 had no stop codons and remained in frame with V and J, and every other rearrangement was called non-productive. CDR3 was defined by IMGT convention, running from the second conserved V-encoded cysteine to the conserved J-encoded phenylalanine. Sequences without an unambiguous match to a single V gene segment were excluded from the earlier analysis of 587 of the donors. In an earlier analysis of around 600 of the donors, V segments were called functional above 56.7% productive rearrangements and were called segregating when the between-donor standard deviation exceeded 5%. A statistical classification framework was developed to diagnose cytomegalovirus status using the catalog of TCR beta chain sequences. In a later analysis, TCR nucleotide sequences were compared against IMGT/GENE-DB human TR gene sequences so that V and J genes could be assigned. In a later analysis, CDR3 sequences and most-parsimonious VDJ recombination scenarios were assigned using the TCRdist pipeline. In a later analysis, every TCR beta chain was defined by the combination of its CDR3 amino acid sequence and its V-gene family, and reads without a unique V-gene family were dropped. As a way to deal with suspected cross-contamination and a sequencing artifact, a later analysis dropped nearly 600 nucleotide sequences that were highly shared and had low generation probability. In a later analysis, a clonal expansion index was calculated for each public chain from normalized within-repertoire ranks of inferred template counts. In a later analysis, generation probabilities were computed using a VDJ recombination model fitted to out-of-frame rearrangements, and the results were checked against IGoR. Hypergeometric tests were used in a later analysis to score TCR-TCR, TCR-HLA and TCR-CMV co-occurrence, with a repertoire-size bias correction applied to the TCR pairs. False discovery rates were estimated in a later analysis by permuting HLA or CMV assignments 20 times. In a later analysis, co-occurring TCRs were grouped using DBSCAN, with TCRdist sequence similarity added in when clustering inside HLA-allele-positive subsets. Repertoires with fewer than 30,000 or more than 120,000 public chains, plus five repertoires with anomalous nucleotide sharing, were excluded from co-occurrence clustering. In its TCRdb copy, this immuneACCESS table keeps in-frame sequences only and misses some clones. Where compared with another copy, unresolved V genes explain less than half of these, and the others have no known cause. D and trimming come from the DNA, and the V and J calls and clone size come from that table. The sample table contains approximately 110,000 clones; only one count was recorded for roughly 63% of them. The ten largest account for 5.4% of the sample.

The CDR3 holds 14 amino acids from the cysteine to the phenylalanine. Only the CDR3 DNA is retained, 42 bases long and in frame from the first base. For CDR1 and CDR2, the germline V gene (reference sequence) lists LNHNV and YYDKDF. V is clipped by 1 base and J by 2 bases, and the sequence between their germline boundaries is 9 bases long. In total, approximately 700 healthy bone marrow donors made up the cohort. At the time of sampling, all cohort members were nominally healthy, though unrecorded immune exposures were likely present. The donor was CMV seropositive and was included in the group of 250 to 300 seropositive cohort members. A peripheral blood sample was collected from each donor, and TCR beta sequencing was performed on peripheral blood mononuclear cells. The Qiagen DNeasy Blood Extraction Kit was used to extract genomic DNA from the blood cell samples.

The TCR originated in a woman in her 70s in good health and CMV-seropositive. The chain is assembled from TRBV15 and TRBJ2-7, with a tentative D gene TRBD2 over 5 matching bases. The sample comprised PBMCs. CDR3 region: CATSRGGLAYEQYF. The DNA reads as follows: TGTGCCACCAGCAGAGGAGGGCTGGCCTACGAGCAGTACTTC. Reference TRBV15 and TRBJ2-7 proteins supply the regions before and after the CDR3; the full variable domain is: DAMVIQNPRYQVTQFGKPVTLSCSQTLNHNVMYWYQQKSSQAPKLLFHYYDKDFNNEADTPDNFQSRRPNTSFCFLDIRSPGLGDTAMYLCATSRGGLAYEQYFGPGTRLTVT.